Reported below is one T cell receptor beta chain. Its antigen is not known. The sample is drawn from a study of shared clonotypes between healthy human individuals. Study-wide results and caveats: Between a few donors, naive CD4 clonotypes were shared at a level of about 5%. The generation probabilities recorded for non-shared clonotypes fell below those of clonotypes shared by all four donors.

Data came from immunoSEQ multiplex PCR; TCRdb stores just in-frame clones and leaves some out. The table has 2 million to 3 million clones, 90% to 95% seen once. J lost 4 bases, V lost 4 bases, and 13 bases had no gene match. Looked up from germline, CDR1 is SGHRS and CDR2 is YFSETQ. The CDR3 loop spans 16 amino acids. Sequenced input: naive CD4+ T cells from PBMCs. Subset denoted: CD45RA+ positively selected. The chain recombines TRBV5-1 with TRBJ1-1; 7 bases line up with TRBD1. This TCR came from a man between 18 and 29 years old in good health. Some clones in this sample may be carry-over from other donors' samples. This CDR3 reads CASSIIPGQWSTEAFF. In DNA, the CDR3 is TGCGCCAGCAGCATAATCCCGGGACAGTGGAGCACTGAAGCTTTCTTT.